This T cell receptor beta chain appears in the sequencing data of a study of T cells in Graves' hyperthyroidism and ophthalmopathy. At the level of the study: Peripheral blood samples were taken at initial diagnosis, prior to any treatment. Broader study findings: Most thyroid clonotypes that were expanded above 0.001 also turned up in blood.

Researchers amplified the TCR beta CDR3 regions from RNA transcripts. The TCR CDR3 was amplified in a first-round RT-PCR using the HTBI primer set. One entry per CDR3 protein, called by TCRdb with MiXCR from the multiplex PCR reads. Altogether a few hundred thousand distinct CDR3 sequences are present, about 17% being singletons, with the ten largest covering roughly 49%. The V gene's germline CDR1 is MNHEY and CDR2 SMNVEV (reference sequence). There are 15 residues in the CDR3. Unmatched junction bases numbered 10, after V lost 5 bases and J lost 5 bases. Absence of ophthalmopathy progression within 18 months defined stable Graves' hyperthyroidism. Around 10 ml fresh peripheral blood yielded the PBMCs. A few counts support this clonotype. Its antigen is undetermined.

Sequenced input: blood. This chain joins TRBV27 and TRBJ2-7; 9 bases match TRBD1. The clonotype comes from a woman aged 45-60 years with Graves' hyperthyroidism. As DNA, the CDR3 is TGTGCCAGCAGTGTCACAGGGGGCATGGGTCACGAGCAGTACTTC. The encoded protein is CASSVTGGMGHEQYF.